The 4 T cell receptor beta chains below all came from one sample that was sequenced in a study of beta chain features in type 1 diabetes. The entirety of the isolated RNA underwent reverse transcription, so expressed TCRB transcripts were sequenced. The table came from immunoSEQ multiplex PCR; TCRdb's copy has only in-frame clones and leaves some out. The sample has 810,000 or so clones; 15% to 20% are singletons. Specimen: naive CD4+ T cells from blood. These receptors originate from a woman in her late teens or twenties in good health.

The chain combines TRBV5-6 with TRBJ2-3; D is ambiguous. V was trimmed by 3 bases and J by 0 bases, leaving 14 bases between them. Germline V gives CDR1 SGHDT, CDR2 YYEEEE. This CDR3 spans 16 amino acids. CDR3 coding DNA: TGTGCCAGCAGCTCGCGAGCCGGTTCTAGCACAGATACGCAGTATTTT. As protein: CASSSRAGSSTDTQYF.

In nucleotides, the CDR3 is TGTGCCAGCAGTTCACAGGGATTTATAGAGACCCAGTACTTC. Residues: CASSSQGFIETQYF. The chain couples TRBV7-9 to TRBJ2-5; possibly TRBD1 for D (6 bases). The ends were cut back, 6 bases at V and 4 bases at J, with 15 bases in the middle. The germline V gene encodes CDR1 SEHNR and CDR2 FQNEAQ (reference sequence). The CDR3 spans 14 residues.

V gene TRBV7-3 combines with J gene TRBJ2-2, with 9 bases identical to TRBD1. The CDR3 covers 16 residues. CDR1 and CDR2 (germline): SGHTA, FQGTGA. J was trimmed by 5 bases and V by 5 bases; bases with no gene match: 9. The CDR3 reads CASSPGDRAATGELFF. In nucleotides, the CDR3 is TGTGCCAGCAGCCCGGGGGACAGGGCGGCGACCGGGGAGCTGTTTTTT.

The V gene is TRBV5-1, the J gene TRBJ2-5, with D maybe TRBD2 (6 bases). In germline, CDR1 is SGHRS, CDR2 YFSETQ. Trimming removed 0 bases at V and 5 bases at J, with 14 bases between. The CDR3 is made up of 15 amino acids. The CDR3, as DNA: TGCGCCAGCAGCTTGGTCGGGGGAGTGAGGGAGACCCAGTACTTC. Protein product: CASSLVGGVRETQYF.